This paragraph reports one T cell receptor (beta chain). Its target is not known. V lost 2 bases and J lost 8, with 10 bases in between. Germline V gene sequence: CDR1 MNHEY, CDR2 SMNVEV (reference sequence). The CDR3 is made up of 13 amino acids. The sample belongs to a study of shared clonotypes between healthy human individuals. Method: immunoSEQ multiplex PCR; TCRdb's copy keeps in-frame clones and lacks some. The sample records 2 million to 2.5 million clones, under 97% being singletons. Findings and caveats of the study: Generation probabilities were higher for clonotypes shared across all four sorted-subset donors than for unshared ones. Owing to a small donor count, the genetic and exposure-history diversity represented was limited.

This sequence joins TRBV27 and TRBJ1-3; perhaps TRBD1 as D (5 bases). Material: naive CD4+ T cells sorted from blood. Subset in this sample: CD45RA+ positively selected. The sequence was obtained from a man aged 18 to 35 in good health. Written as DNA, the CDR3 is TGTGCCAGCAGTTTAAGGGGCATGGACACCATATATTTT. Amino acid sequence: CASSLRGMDTIYF.